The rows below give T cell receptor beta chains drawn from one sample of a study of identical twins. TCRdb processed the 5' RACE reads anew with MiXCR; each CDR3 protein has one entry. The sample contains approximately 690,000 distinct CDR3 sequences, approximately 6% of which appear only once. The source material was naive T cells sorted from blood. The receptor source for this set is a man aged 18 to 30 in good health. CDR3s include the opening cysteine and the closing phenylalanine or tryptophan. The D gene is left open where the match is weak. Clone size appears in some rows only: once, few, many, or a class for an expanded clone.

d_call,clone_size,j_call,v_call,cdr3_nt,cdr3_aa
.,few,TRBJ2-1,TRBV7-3,TGTGCCAGCAGCCTAAACGATGGGACTCGGTACAATGAGCAGTTCTTC,CASSLNDGTRYNEQFF
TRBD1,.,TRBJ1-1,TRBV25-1,TGTGCCAGCAGCCCGGACTACAGGGGTAGGACTGAAGCTTTCTTT,CASSPDYRGRTEAFF
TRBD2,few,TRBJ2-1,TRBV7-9,TGTGCCAGCAGCTTAAGACTAGCGGGAGCACTTGAGCAGTTCTTC,CASSLRLAGALEQFF
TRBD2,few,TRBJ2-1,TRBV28,TGTGCCAGCAGTTCCCGGGTAGCGGGAGTCTCCAATGAGCAGTTCTTC,CASSSRVAGVSNEQFF
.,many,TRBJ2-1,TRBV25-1,TGTGCCGCTGGGCGGTGGGGCGATGAGCAGTTCTTC,CAAGRWGDEQFF
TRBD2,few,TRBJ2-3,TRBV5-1,TGCGCCAGCAGCTTGGTAGCGGGAGGGCCGACAGATACGCAGTATTTT,CASSLVAGGPTDTQYF
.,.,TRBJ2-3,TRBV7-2,TGTGCCAGCAGCTTAGAACTAGCTGGGGATACGCAGTATTTT,CASSLELAGDTQYF
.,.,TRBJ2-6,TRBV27,TGTGCCAGCAGTTTAGGGCTGTCGAGCTCTGGGGCCAACGTCCTGACTTTC,CASSLGLSSSGANVLTF
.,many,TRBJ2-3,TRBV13,TGTGCCAGCAGCGACGGACTAGGGGGTACAGATACGCAGTATTTT,CASSDGLGGTDTQYF
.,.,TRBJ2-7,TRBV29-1,TGCAGCGTCGAAGAGAGCTCCTACGAGCAGTACTTC,CSVEESSYEQYF
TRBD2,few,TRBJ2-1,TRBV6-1,TGTGCCAGCAGTCCCCGGACTAGCGGGAGGAAATACAATGAGCAGTTCTTC,CASSPRTSGRKYNEQFF
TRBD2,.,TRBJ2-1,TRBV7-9,TGTGCCAGCCGTTTTAGCGGGACCCCCTTCAATGAGCAGTTCTTC,CASRFSGTPFNEQFF
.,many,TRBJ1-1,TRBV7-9,TGTGCCAGCAGCTCCGGGCCGGTAGCTTTCTTT,CASSSGPVAFF
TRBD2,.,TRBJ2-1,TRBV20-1,TGCAGTGCTAGAGATAGCCTAGCGGCCTCCTACAATGAGCAGTTCTTC,CSARDSLAASYNEQFF
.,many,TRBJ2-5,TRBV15,TGTGCCACCAGCAGAGGGGGAGAAGAGACCCAGTACTTC,CATSRGGEETQYF
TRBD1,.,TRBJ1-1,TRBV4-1,TGCGCCAGCAGCTCAAGAGGGGGCGTGAACACTGAAGCTTTCTTT,CASSSRGGVNTEAFF
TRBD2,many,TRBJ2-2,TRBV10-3,TGTGCCATCAGTGAGGGACTAGCGGGAGCCGGGGAGCTGTTTTTT,CAISEGLAGAGELFF
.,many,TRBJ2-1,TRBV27,TGTGCCAGCCAAATGGGTGCGGGACACAATGAGCAGTTCTTC,CASQMGAGHNEQFF
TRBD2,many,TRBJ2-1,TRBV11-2,TGTGCCAGCAGCTTAAAGGCGGGAGTAGTCAATGAGCAGTTCTTC,CASSLKAGVVNEQFF
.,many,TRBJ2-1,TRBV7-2,TGTGCCAGCAGCTTGACGACTAGAGACAATGAGCAGTTCTTC,CASSLTTRDNEQFF
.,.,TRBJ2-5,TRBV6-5,TGTGCCAGCAGTTCGACGGTCTGGTGGGAGACCCAGTACTTC,CASSSTVWWETQYF
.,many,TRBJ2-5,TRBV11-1,TGTGCCAGCAGCCGCAGGAGGGCGGAGACCCAGTACTTC,CASSRRRAETQYF
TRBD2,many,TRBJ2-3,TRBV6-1,TGTGCCAGCAGCCCACCCGCGGGGGGGACCACAGATACGCAGTATTTT,CASSPPAGGTTDTQYF
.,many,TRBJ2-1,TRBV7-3,TGTGCCAGCAGCACCGGGACTTCGTGGTTCTTC,CASSTGTSWFF
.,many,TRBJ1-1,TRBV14,TGTGCCAGCAGCCACGACAGTAACACTGAAGCTTTCTTT,CASSHDSNTEAFF